These 12 T cell receptor beta chains were all obtained from the same sample, sequenced in a study of T cell repertoires in cytomegalovirus infection. MiXCR was run by TCRdb on the reads, yielding one entry per CDR3 protein. The sample includes 630,000 or so distinct CDR3 sequences, 24% of them seen just once. Sequencing used CD8+ T cells from PBMCs. The receptors come from a human donor in good health (CMV status not recorded). Some clones in this sample may be carry-over from other donors' samples.

The chain couples TRBV7-9 to TRBJ2-7; D is possibly TRBD2 (5 bases). Germline V lookup: CDR1 SEHNR, CDR2 FQNEAQ (reference sequence). The CDR3 has 14 residues. Trimming cost V 5 bases and J 2 bases, with 13 bases left between them. The CDR3 DNA reads as TGTGCCAGCAGCCTCCCCGGGATGACCTACGAGCAGTACTTC. This codes for CASSLPGMTYEQYF. The entire variable domain, with the rest obtained from reference TRBV7-9 and TRBJ2-7, is as follows: DTGVSQNPRHKITKRGQNVTFRCDPISEHNRLYWYRQTLGQGPEFLTYFQNEAQLEKSRLLSDRFSAERPKGSFSTLEIQRTEQGDSAMYLCASSLPGMTYEQYFGPGTRLTVT.

The chain employs TRBV25-1 and TRBJ2-1; TRBD2 matches 9 bases. CDR3 size: 14 residues. CDR1 MGHDK and CDR2 SYGVNS come from the germline V gene. V shed 4 bases, J shed 9 bases, and the junction held 7 bases outside the gene matches. CDR3 residues: CASSGSSGDFEQFF. The CDR3, as DNA: TGTGCCAGCAGTGGGTCTAGCGGGGATTTTGAGCAGTTCTTC.

The table lists this clonotype with a few counts. The chain joins TRBV15 to TRBJ1-5; the match to TRBD1 covers 7 bases. CDR3 length: 16 residues. Germline values: CDR1 LNHNV, CDR2 YYDKDF (reference sequence). The ends lost 3 bases at V and 4 bases at J; junction bases unmatched: 9. The CDR3 bases are TGTGCCACCAGCAGTCCTGACAGGGCGCTAAATCAGCCCCAGCATTTT. Protein sequence: CATSSPDRALNQPQHF.

This clonotype was seen only a few times. The genes are TRBV20-1 and TRBJ2-2; the D is unclear. V lost 0 bases and J 1 base, leaving 12 bases between the germline ends. This CDR3 region has 16 residues. CDR1 DFQATT and CDR2 SNEGSKA come from the germline V gene (reference sequence). This CDR3 reads CSARDIGAGNTGELFF. The CDR3 nucleotides are TGCAGTGCTAGAGATATTGGCGCAGGGAACACCGGGGAGCTGTTTTTT.

This chain uses TRBV7-9 with TRBJ1-1; D is unclear. Germline assignment: CDR1 SEHNR and CDR2 FQNEAQ (reference sequence). The CDR3 is 13 residues long. V was pared by 4 bases and J by 6 bases, with 12 bases between. In DNA, the CDR3 is TGTGCCAGCAGCTCCGGAGGATTCCCTGAAGCTTTCTTT. It yields the protein CASSSGGFPEAFF.

The sample holds a few counts of this clonotype. V gene TRBV29-1 combines with J gene TRBJ1-2; possible D gene TRBD1, 6 bases. The CDR3 contains 14 residues. The V gene's germline CDR1 is SQVTM and CDR2 ANQGSEA. Trimming took 0 bases from V and 6 from J, leaving 14 bases between them. The DNA for the CDR3 is TGCAGCGTTGAAGATGGGGGGCAGGTAGATGGCTACACCTTC. It codes for CSVEDGGQVDGYTF.

Many counts were recorded for this clonotype. The rearrangement uses TRBV7-9 and TRBJ2-7; 7 bases match TRBD2. Germline V gene lookup returns CDR1 SEHNR and CDR2 FQNEAQ (reference sequence). The CDR3 sequence is 15 residues long. J gave up 2 bases and V 6 bases, and 10 bases lay outside the gene matches. The CDR3 coding sequence is TGTGCCAGCAGTCCATGGGACTACAACCCCTACGAGCAGTACTTC. This gives the protein CASSPWDYNPYEQYF.

About this clonotype itself: The missing conserved phenylalanine or tryptophan at the end of this CDR3 makes a read error likely. The chain links TRBV20-1 to TRBJ2-5; either TRBD1 or TRBD2 may fit D (5 bases each). The germline CDR1 and CDR2 sequences are DFQATT and SNEGSKA (reference sequence). V was trimmed by 4 bases and J by 6 bases, leaving 21 bases between them. This CDR3 contains 15 residues. CDR3 in amino acids: CSAMHQLRGRKTQYS. The CDR3 coding sequence is TGCAGTGCTATGCATCAGCTGAGGGGTCGAAAGACCCAGTACTCC.

The chain recombines TRBV6-6 with TRBJ1-5; no firm D call. Germline V gene lookup returns CDR1 MNHNY and CDR2 SVGAGI (reference sequence). The CDR3 runs 17 residues. V dropped 4 bases and J dropped 1 base, with 17 bases sitting between them. The CDR3 bases are TGTGCCAGCAGTTTCGTCCCCGCAGTGGAAAGCAATCAGCCCCAGCATTTT. Translation: CASSFVPAVESNQPQHF.

This clonotype has a handful of counts. The CDR3 region has the DNA TGTGCCAGCAGCGGTAGACAGCCGCAGGCTGAAAAACTGTTTTTT. Encoded protein: CASSGRQPQAEKLFF. This rearrangement joins TRBV7-4 to TRBJ1-4, with D possibly TRBD1 on 5 matching bases. Germline assignment: CDR1 SGHVT and CDR2 SQSDAQ. Between the trimmed V and J ends, which lost 5 bases and 7 bases, there was a span of 17 bases. The length of the CDR3 is 15 residues.

J is TRBJ2-1 and V is TRBV20-1, with 7 bases fitting TRBD1. V was pared by 5 bases and J by 2 bases, with 3 bases of the junction left unmatched. This CDR3 has 13 residues. Germline CDR1 and CDR2: DFQATT and SNEGSKA (reference sequence). The CDR3 sequence: CSAAQGAYNEQFF. In nucleotides, the CDR3 is TGCAGTGCTGCCCAGGGGGCCTACAATGAGCAGTTCTTC.

The chain uses TRBV6-2 or TRBV6-3 and TRBJ1-1; tentative D call: TRBD1 (5 bases). V was clipped by 7 bases and J by 1 base, with 19 bases between them. Germline assignment: CDR1 MNHEY and CDR2 SVGEGT. CDR3 length equals 16 residues. The CDR3 DNA reads TGTGCCAGCACCCTCCACGGGGGTATGGAGAACACTGAAGCTTTCTTT. It yields the protein CASTLHGGMENTEAFF.